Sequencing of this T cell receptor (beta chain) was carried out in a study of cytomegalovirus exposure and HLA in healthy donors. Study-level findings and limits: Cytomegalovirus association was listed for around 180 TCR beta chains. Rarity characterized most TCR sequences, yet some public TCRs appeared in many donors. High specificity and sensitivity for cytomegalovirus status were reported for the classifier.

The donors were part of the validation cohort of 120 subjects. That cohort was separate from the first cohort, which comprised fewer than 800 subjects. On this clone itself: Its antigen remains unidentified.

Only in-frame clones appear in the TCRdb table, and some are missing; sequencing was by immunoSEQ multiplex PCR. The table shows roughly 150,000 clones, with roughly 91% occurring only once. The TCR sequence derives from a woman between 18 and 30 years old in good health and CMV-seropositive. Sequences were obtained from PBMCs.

CDR3 amino acids: CAWSVTYSTEAFF. As DNA, the CDR3 is TGTGCCTGGAGTGTTACATACAGCACTGAAGCTTTCTTT. This chain uses TRBV30 with TRBJ1-1; no clear D gene. In germline, CDR1 is GTSNPN, CDR2 SVGIG (reference sequence). The CDR3 length is 13 residues. V lost 0 bases and J lost 4, with 9 bases in between.